This T cell receptor (beta chain) was sequenced for a study of metastatic and nonmetastatic thyroid tumors. Overall study context: The authors compared repertoires across blood and tumor or nodule tissue from malignant and benign thyroid patients.

Trimming shortened V by 2 bases and J by 0 bases, and 8 bases separated the two germline ends. The CDR3 has 15 residues. CDR1 and CDR2 from the germline V gene are PRHDT and FYEKMQ (reference sequence). This clone has at least ten counts. Not a single patient had been given any form of treatment at any point before undergoing thyroid surgery. With MiXCR, TCRdb reprocessed the PCR reads. The repertoire consists of approximately 8,000 clones, with more than 20% occurring once and the leading ten covering around a quarter. This TCR was recovered from a female donor with papillary thyroid cancer or a benign thyroid nodule (not recorded which). Some clones in this sample may be carry-over from other donors' samples. The chain links TRBV13 to TRBJ2-1; D remains ambiguous. Sequencing was carried out using tumor tissue. The CDR3 sequence is CASSLIASSYNEQFF. Here the CDR3 DNA reads TGTGCCAGCAGCTTAATAGCCAGCTCCTACAATGAGCAGTTCTTC.